The clone carrying this T cell receptor (beta chain) is a singleton in its sample. The target antigen is unknown. Both 60 Vbeta primers and 13 Jbeta primers went into the PCR. Assay: immunoSEQ multiplex PCR; the TCRdb copy retains only in-frame clones and omits some. The sample records about 200,000 clones, over 75% being singletons. This entry belongs to a study of cytomegalovirus exposure and HLA in healthy donors. For the study at large: HLA-typed donors were the source of 90 million or so unique TCRs, which an early data release held.

Per germline, CDR1 SGHRS and CDR2 YFSETQ. After removal of 0 bases from V and 10 bases from J, the junction contained 9 bases not matched to a gene. CDR3 length equals 15 residues. Study observations and caveats: 87-base-pair reads could not separate some V segments, including TRBV6-2 and TRBV6-3. TCR beta sequences reportedly predicted the HLA-A and HLA-B alleles of most subjects accurately. In a later analysis, TCR association rates varied by HLA locus: DRB1 most, HLA-C fewest.

The clonotype comes from a male donor in good health and CMV-seronegative. The chain uses TRBV5-1 and TRBJ2-1, with 8 bases matching TRBD2. Sequencing was performed on PBMCs. The CDR3 DNA sequence: TGCGCCAGCAGCTTGGAAAGCGGGAGAATCGACGAGCAGTTCTTC. This gives the protein CASSLESGRIDEQFF. The whole variable domain, remainder taken from reference TRBV5-1 and TRBJ2-1, is KAGVTQTPRYLIKTRGQQVTLSCSPISGHRSVSWYQQTPGQGLQFLFEYFSETQRNKGNFPGRFSGRQFSNSRSEMNVSTLELGDSALYLCASSLESGRIDEQFFGPGTRLTVL.